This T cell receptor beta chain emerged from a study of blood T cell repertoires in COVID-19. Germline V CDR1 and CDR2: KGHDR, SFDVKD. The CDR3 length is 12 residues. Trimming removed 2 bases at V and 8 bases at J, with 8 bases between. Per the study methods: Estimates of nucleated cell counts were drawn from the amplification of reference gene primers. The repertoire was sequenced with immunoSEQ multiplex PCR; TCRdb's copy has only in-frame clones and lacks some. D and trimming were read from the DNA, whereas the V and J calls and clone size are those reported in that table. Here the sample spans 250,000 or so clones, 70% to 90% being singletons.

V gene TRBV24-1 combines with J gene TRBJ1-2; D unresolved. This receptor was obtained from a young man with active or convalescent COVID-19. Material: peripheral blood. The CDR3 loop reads CATSDSGWGYTF. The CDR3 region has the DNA TGTGCCACCAGTGATTCCGGGTGGGGCTACACCTTC.